This record looks at one T cell receptor (beta chain) sequence and its context. Its target is not known. Use of 60 Vbeta and 13 Jbeta primers characterized the PCR. Sequencing used immunoSEQ multiplex PCR; TCRdb keeps in-frame clones, though not all of them. The sample lists over 100,000 clones, approximately 80% occurring once. The data are from a study of cytomegalovirus exposure and HLA in healthy donors. Findings of the study overall: It has been reported that TCR beta sequences accurately predicted the HLA-A and HLA-B alleles of most subjects. 150 to 200 TCR beta chains were listed as cytomegalovirus-associated.

This CDR3 contains 20 residues. The ends were cut back, 5 bases at V and 6 bases at J, with 34 bases in the middle. Germline V lookup: CDR1 SGHNT, CDR2 YENEEA. The chain has TRBV11-3 and TRBJ1-1; TRBD1 is a possible D gene (5 bases). The clonotype was recovered from a man aged 25 to 40 in good health and CMV-seropositive. The source material was PBMCs. Here the CDR3 reads CASSSHLGGQGAVAGSEAFF. The CDR3 DNA sequence: TGTGCCAGCAGCAGCCACTTGGGTGGGCAGGGCGCGGTGGCTGGGTCTGAAGCTTTCTTT.